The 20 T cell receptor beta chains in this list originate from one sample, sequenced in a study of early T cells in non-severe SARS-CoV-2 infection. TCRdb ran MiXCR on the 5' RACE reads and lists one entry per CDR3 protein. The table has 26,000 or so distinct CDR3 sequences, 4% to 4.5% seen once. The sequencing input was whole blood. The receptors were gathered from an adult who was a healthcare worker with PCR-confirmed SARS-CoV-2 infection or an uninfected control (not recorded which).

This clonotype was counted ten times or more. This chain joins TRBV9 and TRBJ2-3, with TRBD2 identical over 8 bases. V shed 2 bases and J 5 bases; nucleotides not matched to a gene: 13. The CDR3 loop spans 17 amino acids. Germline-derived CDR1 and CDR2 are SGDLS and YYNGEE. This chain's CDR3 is CASSVESGGRSVDTQYF. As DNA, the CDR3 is TGTGCCAGCAGCGTTGAGTCGGGCGGGAGGTCGGTAGATACGCAGTATTTT.

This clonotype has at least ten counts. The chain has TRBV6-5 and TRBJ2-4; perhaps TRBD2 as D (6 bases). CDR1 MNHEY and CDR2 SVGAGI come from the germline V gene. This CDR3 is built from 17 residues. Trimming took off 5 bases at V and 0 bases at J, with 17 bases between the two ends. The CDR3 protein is CASSQTSIAVAKNIQYF. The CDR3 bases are TGTGCCAGCAGTCAAACCTCCATAGCGGTAGCCAAAAACATTCAGTACTTC.

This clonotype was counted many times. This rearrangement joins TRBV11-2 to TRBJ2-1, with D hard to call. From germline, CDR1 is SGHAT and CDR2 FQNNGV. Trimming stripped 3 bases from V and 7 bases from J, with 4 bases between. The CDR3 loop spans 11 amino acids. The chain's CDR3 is CASSFENEQFF. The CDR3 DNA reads TGTGCCAGCAGCTTTGAAAATGAGCAGTTCTTC.

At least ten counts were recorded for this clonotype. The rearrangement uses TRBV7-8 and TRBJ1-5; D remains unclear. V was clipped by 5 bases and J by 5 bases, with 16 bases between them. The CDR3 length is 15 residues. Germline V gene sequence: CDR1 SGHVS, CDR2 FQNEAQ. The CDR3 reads CASSKQSIVDQPQHF. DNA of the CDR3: TGTGCCAGCAGCAAACAGTCTATAGTCGATCAGCCCCAGCATTTT.

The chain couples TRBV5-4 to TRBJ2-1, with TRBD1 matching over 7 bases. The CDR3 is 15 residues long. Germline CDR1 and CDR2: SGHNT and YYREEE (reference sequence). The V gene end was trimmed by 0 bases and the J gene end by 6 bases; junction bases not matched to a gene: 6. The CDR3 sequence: CASSLEQGVGNEQFF. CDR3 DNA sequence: TGTGCCAGCAGCTTGGAGCAGGGGGTTGGCAATGAGCAGTTCTTC.

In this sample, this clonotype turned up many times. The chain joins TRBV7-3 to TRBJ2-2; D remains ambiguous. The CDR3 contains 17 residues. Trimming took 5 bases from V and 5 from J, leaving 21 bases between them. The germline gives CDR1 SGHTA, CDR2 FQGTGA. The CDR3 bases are TGTGCCAGCAGCCCATACCGTGTGGAAATCGGAACCGGGGAGCTGTTTTTT. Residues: CASSPYRVEIGTGELFF.

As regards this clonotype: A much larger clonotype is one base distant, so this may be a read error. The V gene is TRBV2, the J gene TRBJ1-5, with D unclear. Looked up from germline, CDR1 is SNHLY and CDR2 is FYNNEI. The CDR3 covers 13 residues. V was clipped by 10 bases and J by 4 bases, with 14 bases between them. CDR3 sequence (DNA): TGTGCCACTGCGCGGAGGGTGAATCAGCCCCAGCATTTT. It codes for CATARRVNQPQHF.

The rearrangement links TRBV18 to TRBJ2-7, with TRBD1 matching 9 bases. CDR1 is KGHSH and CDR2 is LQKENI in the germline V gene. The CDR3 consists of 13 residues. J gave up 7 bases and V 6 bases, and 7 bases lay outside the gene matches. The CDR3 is CASSATGGGEQYF. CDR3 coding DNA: TGTGCCAGCTCGGCGACAGGGGGTGGTGAGCAGTACTTC. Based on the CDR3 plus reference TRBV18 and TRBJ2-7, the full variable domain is NAGVMQNPRHLVRRRGQEARLRCSPMKGHSHVYWYRQLPEEGLKFMVYLQKENIIDESGMPKERFSAEFPKEGPSILRIQQVVRGDSAAYFCASSATGGGEQYFGPGTRLTVT.

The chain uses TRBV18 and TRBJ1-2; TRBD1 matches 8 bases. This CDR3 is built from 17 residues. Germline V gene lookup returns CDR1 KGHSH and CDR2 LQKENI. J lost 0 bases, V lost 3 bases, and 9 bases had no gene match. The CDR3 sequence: CASSPQGAIPSNYGYTF. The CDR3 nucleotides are TGTGCCAGCTCACCTCAGGGGGCGATTCCCTCTAACTATGGCTACACCTTC.

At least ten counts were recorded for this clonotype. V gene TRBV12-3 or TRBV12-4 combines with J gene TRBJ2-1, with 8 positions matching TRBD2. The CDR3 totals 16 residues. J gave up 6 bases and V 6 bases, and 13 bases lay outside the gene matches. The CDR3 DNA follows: TGTGCCAGCAGCCTTAGCGGGACGTGGCGGTCCAATGAGCAGTTCTTC. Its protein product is CASSLSGTWRSNEQFF.

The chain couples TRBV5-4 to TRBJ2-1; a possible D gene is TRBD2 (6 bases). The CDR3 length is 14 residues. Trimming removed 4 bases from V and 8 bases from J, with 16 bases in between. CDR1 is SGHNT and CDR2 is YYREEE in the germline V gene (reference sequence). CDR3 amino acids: CASSTREFSDEQFF. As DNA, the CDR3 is TGTGCCAGCAGCACCCGGGAGTTTTCTGATGAGCAGTTCTTC. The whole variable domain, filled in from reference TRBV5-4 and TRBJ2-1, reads ETGVTQSPTHLIKTRGQQVTLRCSSQSGHNTVSWYQQALGQGPQFIFQYYREEENGRGNFPPRFSGLQFPNYSSELNVNALELDDSALYLCASSTREFSDEQFFGPGTRLTVL.

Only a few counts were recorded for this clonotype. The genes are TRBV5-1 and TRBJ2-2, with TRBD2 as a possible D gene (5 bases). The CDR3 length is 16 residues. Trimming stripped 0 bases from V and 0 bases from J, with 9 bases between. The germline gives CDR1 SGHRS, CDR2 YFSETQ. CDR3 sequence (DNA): TGCGCCAGCAGCTTGGGGCTAGCCACGAACACCGGGGAGCTGTTTTTT. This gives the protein CASSLGLATNTGELFF.

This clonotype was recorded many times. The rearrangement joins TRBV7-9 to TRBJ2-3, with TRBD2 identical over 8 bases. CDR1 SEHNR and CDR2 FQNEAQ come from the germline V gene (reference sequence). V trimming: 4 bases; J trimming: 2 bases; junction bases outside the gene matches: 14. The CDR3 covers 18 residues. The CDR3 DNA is TGTGCCAGCAGCTCCCCGGGCGGCGGGAGGTCGGCCACAGATACGCAGTATTTT. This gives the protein CASSSPGGGRSATDTQYF.

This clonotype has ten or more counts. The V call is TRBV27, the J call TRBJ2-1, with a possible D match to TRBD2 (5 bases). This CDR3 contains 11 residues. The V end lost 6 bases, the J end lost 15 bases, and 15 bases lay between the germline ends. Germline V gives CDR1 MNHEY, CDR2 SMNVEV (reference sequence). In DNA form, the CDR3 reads TGTGCCAGCAGCCCGGGATTTTCATTGTTCTTC. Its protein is CASSPGFSLFF.

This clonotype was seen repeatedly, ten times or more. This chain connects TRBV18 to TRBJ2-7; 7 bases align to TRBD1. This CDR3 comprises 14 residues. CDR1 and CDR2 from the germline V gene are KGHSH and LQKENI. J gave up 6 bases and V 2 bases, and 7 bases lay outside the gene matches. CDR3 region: CASSPLQGMGEQYF. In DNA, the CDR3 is TGTGCCAGCTCACCATTACAGGGGATGGGCGAGCAGTACTTC.

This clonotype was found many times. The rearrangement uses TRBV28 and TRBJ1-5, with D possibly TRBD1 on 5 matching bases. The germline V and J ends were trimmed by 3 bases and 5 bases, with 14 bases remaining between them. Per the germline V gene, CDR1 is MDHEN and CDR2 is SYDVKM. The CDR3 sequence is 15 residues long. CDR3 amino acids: CASSFGGTEDQPQHF. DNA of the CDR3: TGTGCCAGCAGTTTTGGGGGTACAGAGGATCAGCCCCAGCATTTT. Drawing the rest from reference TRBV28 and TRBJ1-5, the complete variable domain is DVKVTQSSRYLVKRTGEKVFLECVQDMDHENMFWYRQDPGLGLRLIYFSYDVKMKEKGDIPEGYSVSREKKERFSLILESASTNQTSMYLCASSFGGTEDQPQHFGDGTRLSIL.

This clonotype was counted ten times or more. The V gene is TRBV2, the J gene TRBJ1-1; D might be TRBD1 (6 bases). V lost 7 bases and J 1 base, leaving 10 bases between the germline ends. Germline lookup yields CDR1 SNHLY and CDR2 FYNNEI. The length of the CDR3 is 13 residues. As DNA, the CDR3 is TGTGCCAGCACCACGGGACAGAACACTGAAGCTTTCTTT. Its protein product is CASTTGQNTEAFF.

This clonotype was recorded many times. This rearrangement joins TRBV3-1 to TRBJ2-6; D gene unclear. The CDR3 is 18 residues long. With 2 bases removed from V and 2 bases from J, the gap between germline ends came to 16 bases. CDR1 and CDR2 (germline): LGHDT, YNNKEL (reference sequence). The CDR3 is CASSQFARVGPGANVLTF. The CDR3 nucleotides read TGTGCCAGCAGCCAATTCGCCCGGGTAGGGCCTGGGGCCAACGTCCTGACTTTC. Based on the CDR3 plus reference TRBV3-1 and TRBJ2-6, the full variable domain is DTAVSQTPKYLVTQMGNDKSIKCEQNLGHDTMYWYKQDSKKFLKIMFSYNNKELIINETVPNRFSPKSPDKAHLNLHINSLELGDSAVYFCASSQFARVGPGANVLTFGAGSRLTVL.

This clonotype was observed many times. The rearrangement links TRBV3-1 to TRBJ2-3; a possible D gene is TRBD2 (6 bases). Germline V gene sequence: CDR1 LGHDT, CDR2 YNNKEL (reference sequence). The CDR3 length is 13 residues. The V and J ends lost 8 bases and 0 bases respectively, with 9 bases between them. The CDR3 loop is CASRDLSTDTQYF. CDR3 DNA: TGTGCCAGCCGGGACTTAAGCACAGATACGCAGTATTTT.

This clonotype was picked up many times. The CDR3 sequence: CASSAGLKGYEQYF. The CDR3 bases are TGTGCCAGCAGCGCGGGCCTCAAGGGCTACGAGCAGTACTTC. The chain links TRBV3-1 to TRBJ2-7, with a tentative D call TRBD2 (5 bases). V was trimmed by 5 bases and J by 3 bases, leaving 14 bases between them. Per germline, CDR1 LGHDT and CDR2 YNNKEL (reference sequence). The CDR3 has 14 residues.